Following are 27 T cell receptor beta chains from one sample sequenced in a study of shared clonotypes between healthy human individuals. CD8 cells classed as naive were CD45RO-negative and positively selected for CCR7, excluding terminally differentiated effector memory CD45RA+ cells. Generated by immunoSEQ multiplex PCR, the TCRdb table keeps only in-frame clones and is missing some. The sample shows about 680,000 clones, around 90% of them seen only once. Sequences were obtained from naive CD8+ T cells sorted from blood. The source is a young man in good health.

The chain recombines TRBV6-5 with TRBJ2-7; the match to TRBD1 covers 8 bases. This CDR3 contains 15 residues. V lost 1 base to trimming and J lost 1 base; unmatched junction nucleotides: 3. Germline loops: CDR1 MNHEY, CDR2 SVGAGI. CDR3 sequence reads: CASSYFTGGSYEQYF. DNA for the CDR3: TGTGCCAGCAGTTACTTTACAGGGGGGTCCTACGAGCAGTACTTC.

The chain recombines TRBV7-8 with TRBJ2-7; 10 bases fit TRBD2. The CDR3 length is 14 residues. After removal of 4 bases from V and 3 bases from J, the junction contained 3 bases not matched to a gene. Germline loops: CDR1 SGHVS, CDR2 FQNEAQ. As DNA, the CDR3 is TGTGCCAGCAGCTCATGGACTAGCGGCTACGAGCAGTACTTC. It specifies CASSSWTSGYEQYF.

A single count supports this clone. This rearrangement joins TRBV7-7 to TRBJ2-4; perhaps TRBD1 as D (5 bases). The CDR3 is made up of 19 amino acids. Trimming removed 4 bases from V and 3 bases from J, with 25 bases in between. Looked up from germline, CDR1 is SSHAT and CDR2 is FNYEAQ (reference sequence). The CDR3 DNA sequence: TGTGCCAGCAGCTCCCTTACGAGACGAACAGGTAACGGCAAAAACATTCAGTACTTC. Translating gives CASSSLTRRTGNGKNIQYF.

This chain joins TRBV27 and TRBJ1-5, with D tentatively TRBD1 (5 bases). V lost 5 bases, J lost 4 bases, and 18 bases lay in between. The CDR3 extends over 16 amino acids. Per germline, CDR1 MNHEY and CDR2 SMNVEV (reference sequence). CDR3: CASSPTRSDRNQPQHF. The DNA for the CDR3 is TGTGCCAGCAGTCCGACCCGCTCCGACAGAAATCAGCCCCAGCATTTT.

This chain links TRBV28 with TRBJ2-5; 8 nucleotides match TRBD1. The CDR3 has 19 residues. Per the germline V gene, CDR1 is MDHEN and CDR2 is SYDVKM. J lost 7 bases, V lost 6 bases, and 25 bases had no gene match. The DNA for the CDR3 is TGTGCCAGCAGCCGGCCAGGGGGCCTTCGGGACACTTCAGGGGGGACCCAGTACTTC. This codes for CASSRPGGLRDTSGGTQYF.

The V call is TRBV4-3, the J call TRBJ2-2; tentatively, D is TRBD2 (6 bases). V was pared by 1 base and J by 3 bases, with 12 bases between. This CDR3 spans 16 amino acids. Germline V gene lookup returns CDR1 LGHNA and CDR2 YSLEER. CDR3 coding DNA: TGCGCCAGCAGCCAAGCCCGGGAGTGGTACACCGGGGAGCTGTTTTTT. It codes for CASSQAREWYTGELFF.

This clone turned up a few times. The rearrangement links TRBV4-1 to TRBJ2-2; D might be TRBD1 (6 bases). The CDR3 covers 12 residues. V shed 4 bases and J shed 9 bases, with 9 bases lying between them. Germline values: CDR1 MGHRA, CDR2 YSYEKL. The CDR3 region is CASSPTGRELFF. The CDR3 nucleotides read TGCGCCAGCAGCCCGACAGGACGGGAGCTGTTTTTT.

This chain joins TRBV9 and TRBJ2-7; 9 bases fit TRBD1. The CDR3 is 15 amino acids. Germline CDR1 reads SGDLS; CDR2 reads YYNGEE. J lost 3 bases, V lost 4 bases, and 8 bases had no gene match. This CDR3 reads CASSPHRGHGYEQYF. The CDR3 region has the DNA TGTGCCAGCAGCCCCCACAGGGGGCACGGCTACGAGCAGTACTTC.

This clone was seen a single time. The chain couples TRBV27 to TRBJ1-1, with 7 nucleotides matching TRBD1. Trimming took 2 bases from V and 5 from J; bases not matched to a gene: 14. The CDR3 runs 17 residues. Germline V gives CDR1 MNHEY, CDR2 SMNVEV (reference sequence). The CDR3 sequence is CASSLRLVGQGVTEAFF. The CDR3 DNA reads as TGTGCCAGCAGTTTACGCCTAGTCGGGCAGGGGGTTACTGAAGCTTTCTTT.

The genes are TRBV19 and TRBJ2-2; TRBD2 agrees at 9 bases. J was trimmed by 6 bases and V by 3 bases; bases with no gene match: 2. This CDR3 comprises 14 residues. From germline, CDR1 is LNHDA and CDR2 SQIVND (reference sequence). The DNA of the CDR3 is TGTGCCAGTAGTATGAAGCGGGAGGCCGGGGAGCTGTTTTTT. Encoded protein: CASSMKREAGELFF.

This chain links TRBV4-3 with TRBJ2-1; 9 bases align to TRBD2. CDR3 length: 17 amino acids. The V segment lost 0 bases and the J segment 4 bases; nucleotides outside the gene matches: 7. CDR1 LGHNA and CDR2 YSLEER come from the germline V gene. The CDR3 protein is CASSQDVGLAGYNEQFF. The CDR3 region has the DNA TGCGCCAGCAGCCAAGACGTCGGGCTAGCGGGATACAATGAGCAGTTCTTC.

The chain is built from TRBV19 and TRBJ2-2, with D possibly being TRBD1 (6 bases). Germline loops: CDR1 LNHDA, CDR2 SQIVND (reference sequence). The V end lost 4 bases, the J end lost 6 bases, and 21 bases lay between the germline ends. This CDR3 region has 17 residues. This chain's CDR3 is CASSTNRYRVGAGELFF. The CDR3 DNA sequence: TGTGCCAGTAGTACGAACCGCTACAGGGTGGGTGCCGGGGAGCTGTTTTTT. The full variable domain, with the rest looked up from reference TRBV19 and TRBJ2-2, is DGGITQSPKYLFRKEGQNVTLSCEQNLNHDAMYWYRQDPGQGLRLIYYSQIVNDFQKGDIAEGYSVSREKKESFPLTVTSAQKNPTAFYLCASSTNRYRVGAGELFFGEGSRLTVL.

J is TRBJ2-5 and V is TRBV7-9; D is unclear. V gave up 2 bases and J gave up 5 bases, with 9 bases separating them. Germline CDR1 is SEHNR and CDR2 is FQNEAQ (reference sequence). The CDR3 extends over 13 amino acids. CDR3 sequence (DNA): TGTGCCAGCAGCTTAAGTCGCGGTGAGACCCAGTACTTC. It codes for CASSLSRGETQYF.

Concerning this clone: Other DNA sequences in the sample encode the same CDR3. CDR3 in DNA: TGTGCCAGCAGTTTGGGGAGCTCCTACAATGAGCAGTTCTTC. Its protein is CASSLGSSYNEQFF. V and J are TRBV27 and TRBJ2-1; D may be TRBD2 (5 bases). The CDR3 is 14 amino acids. CDR1 is MNHEY and CDR2 is SMNVEV in the germline V gene (reference sequence). V was trimmed by 3 bases and J by 0 bases, leaving 6 bases between them.

This clone appeared a single time. This sequence joins TRBV7-8 and TRBJ2-1; D is undetermined. CDR3 length: 16 residues. Germline V CDR1 and CDR2: SGHVS, FQNEAQ. Deletions cut 5 bases from V and 5 bases from J, with 19 bases between. The CDR3 loop reads CASSQRWGFGNNEQFF. CDR3 DNA: TGTGCCAGCAGCCAGAGGTGGGGATTTGGTAACAATGAGCAGTTCTTC. Full variable domain (remainder filled in from reference TRBV7-8 and TRBJ2-1): GAGVSQSPRYKVAKRGQDVALRCDPISGHVSLFWYQQALGQGPEFLTYFQNEAQLDKSGLPSDRFFAERPEGSVSTLKIQRTQQEDSAVYLCASSQRWGFGNNEQFFGPGTRLTVL.

The rearrangement joins TRBV19 to TRBJ2-1; 11 bases map to TRBD2. The V segment lost 1 base and the J segment 0 bases; nucleotides outside the gene matches: 5. Germline lookup yields CDR1 LNHDA and CDR2 SQIVND (reference sequence). The CDR3 sequence is 18 residues long. The CDR3 nucleotides are TGTGCCAGTAGTATAGGGGGGACTAGCGGAGACTCCTACAATGAGCAGTTCTTC. Its translation is CASSIGGTSGDSYNEQFF.

This clone was counted once. The chain employs TRBV9 and TRBJ1-3, with D unresolved. V lost 4 bases and J 3 bases, leaving 2 bases between the germline ends. The CDR3 covers 11 residues. Per germline, CDR1 SGDLS and CDR2 YYNGEE. CDR3 sequence: CASSNGNTIYF. For the CDR3, the DNA is TGTGCCAGCAGCAATGGAAACACCATATATTTT.

CDR3 sequence: CASSQETDSSTDTQYF. CDR3 DNA sequence: TGCGCCAGCAGCCAAGAGACTGACTCTAGCACAGATACGCAGTATTTT. V gene TRBV4-3 combines with J gene TRBJ2-3, with D hard to call. This CDR3 is built from 16 residues. Germline V gene sequence: CDR1 LGHNA, CDR2 YSLEER. V lost 0 bases and J 0 bases, leaving 10 bases between the germline ends.

The genes are TRBV4-1 and TRBJ2-1; 7 bases match TRBD1. The CDR3 sequence is 14 residues long. Germline assignment: CDR1 MGHRA and CDR2 YSYEKL. The ends lost 4 bases at V and 4 bases at J; junction bases unmatched: 4. For the CDR3, the DNA is TGCGCCAGCAGCCCTCCGGGACAGTACAATGAGCAGTTCTTC. It codes for CASSPPGQYNEQFF.

The rearrangement joins TRBV13 to TRBJ2-1, with 8 nucleotides matching TRBD1. V trimming: 10 bases; J trimming: 5 bases; junction bases outside the gene matches: 7. This CDR3 has 13 amino acids. CDR1 and CDR2 (germline): PRHDT, FYEKMQ (reference sequence). CDR3 sequence reads: CATGDRTNNEQFF. The CDR3 bases are TGTGCCACCGGGGACAGGACAAACAATGAGCAGTTCTTC. Using reference TRBV13 and TRBJ2-1 for the parts outside the CDR3, the full variable domain is AAGVIQSPRHLIKEKRETATLKCYPIPRHDTVYWYQQGPGQDPQFLISFYEKMQSDKGSIPDRFSAQQFSDYHSELNMSSLELGDSALYFCATGDRTNNEQFFGPGTRLTVL.

The chain carries TRBV19 and TRBJ2-2; D is undetermined. V lost 3 bases and J 5 bases, leaving 7 bases between the germline ends. The CDR3 is 13 amino acids. Germline assignment: CDR1 LNHDA and CDR2 SQIVND (reference sequence). The DNA for the CDR3 is TGTGCCAGTAGTATGTCGTTGACCGGGGAGCTGTTTTTT. Translation: CASSMSLTGELFF.

The rearrangement joins TRBV7-9 to TRBJ2-7; D is possibly TRBD2 (6 bases). In germline, CDR1 is SEHNR, CDR2 FQNEAQ (reference sequence). The CDR3 has 12 amino acids. V was pared by 11 bases and J by 0 bases, with 11 bases between. The CDR3 DNA reads TGTGCCTATGGGGGGAGCTCCTACGAGCAGTACTTC. Translating gives CAYGGSSYEQYF.

This CDR3 reads CASSELGNTEAFF. CDR3 DNA sequence: TGTGCCAGCAGTGAACTAGGTAACACTGAAGCTTTCTTT. The chain carries TRBV6-1 and TRBJ1-1; no reliable D call. The CDR3 contains 13 residues. The germline V and J ends were trimmed by 2 bases and 2 bases, with 6 bases remaining between them. CDR1 and CDR2 (germline): MNHNS, SASEGT.

This chain connects TRBV9 to TRBJ2-7; a possible D gene is TRBD2 (6 bases). The CDR3 covers 14 residues. CDR1 is SGDLS, CDR2 YYNGEE, per germline. Trimming cost V 3 bases and J 4 bases, with 14 bases left between them. DNA of the CDR3: TGTGCCAGCAGCGCCCGGGACTTCCCATACGAGCAGTACTTC. This codes for CASSARDFPYEQYF.

The rearrangement links TRBV4-1 to TRBJ1-5; tentative D call: TRBD1 (5 bases). Germline lookup yields CDR1 MGHRA and CDR2 YSYEKL. Trimming pared 4 bases from V and 5 bases from J, leaving 15 bases between. This CDR3 has 15 amino acids. CDR3 protein: CASSPSRGSDQPQHF. Written as DNA, the CDR3 is TGCGCCAGCAGCCCATCTAGGGGATCTGATCAGCCCCAGCATTTT.

The V gene is TRBV12-2, the J gene TRBJ2-5; TRBD2, the table's D call, lacks a check against the DNA. TRBV12-2 is an annotated pseudogene. The CDR3 is made up of 14 amino acids. DNA of the CDR3: TGTGCAAGTCGCTTAAACCGGCGAGGAGAGACCCAGTACTTC. Translated: CASRLNRRGETQYF.

This clone showed up just once. This sequence joins TRBV5-1 and TRBJ2-1; D is unclear. The germline CDR1 and CDR2 sequences are SGHRS and YFSETQ. V was clipped by 4 bases and J by 0 bases, with 17 bases between them. The CDR3 extends over 17 amino acids. The DNA for the CDR3 is TGCGCCAGCAGCCCCAGGACCCACCCAAGCTCCTACAATGAGCAGTTCTTC. Translation: CASSPRTHPSSYNEQFF.